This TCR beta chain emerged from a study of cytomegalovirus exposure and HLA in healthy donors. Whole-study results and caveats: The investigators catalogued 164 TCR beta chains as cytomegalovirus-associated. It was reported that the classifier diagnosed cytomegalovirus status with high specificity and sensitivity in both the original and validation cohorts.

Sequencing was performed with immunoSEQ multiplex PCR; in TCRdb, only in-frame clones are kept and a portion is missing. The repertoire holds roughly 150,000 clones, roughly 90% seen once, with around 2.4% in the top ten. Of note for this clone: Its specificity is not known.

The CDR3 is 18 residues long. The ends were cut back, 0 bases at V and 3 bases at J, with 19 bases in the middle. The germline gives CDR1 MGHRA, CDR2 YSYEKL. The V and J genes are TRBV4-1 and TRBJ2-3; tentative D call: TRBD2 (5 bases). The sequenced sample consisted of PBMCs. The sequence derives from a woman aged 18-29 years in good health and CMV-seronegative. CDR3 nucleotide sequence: TGCGCCAGCAGCCAAGATCCCCTACTAGAAAGGTGGACAGATACGCAGTATTTT. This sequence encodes CASSQDPLLERWTDTQYF.